This T cell receptor (beta chain) was sequenced for a study of cytomegalovirus exposure and HLA in healthy donors. PCR involved 60 Vbeta and 13 Jbeta primers. Sequencing used immunoSEQ multiplex PCR; TCRdb keeps in-frame clones, though not all of them. The sample includes fewer than 250,000 clones, approximately 82% seen only once; the top ten take 3.5% to 4%. A word on this clone: Its antigen is as yet unknown.

Study-wide results and caveats: Earlier results showed most TCR beta V segments being productive about 87% or about 30% of the time. The investigators catalogued 160 or so TCR beta chains as cytomegalovirus-associated. TCR beta V- and J-gene trimming, according to a later analysis, was linked to a missense DCLRE1C variant.

J was trimmed by 6 bases and V by 4 bases; bases with no gene match: 10. The CDR3 runs to 17 residues. Germline values: CDR1 MNHEY, CDR2 SMNVEV (reference sequence). Material: PBMCs. The V and J genes are TRBV27 and TRBJ1-5, with TRBD1 matching 12 bases. This sequence originates from a male donor in good health and CMV-seronegative. CDR3 in amino acids: CASSSRGQGARGQPQHF. The CDR3 nucleotides read TGTGCCAGCAGTTCACGGGGACAGGGGGCGCGCGGTCAGCCCCAGCATTTT.